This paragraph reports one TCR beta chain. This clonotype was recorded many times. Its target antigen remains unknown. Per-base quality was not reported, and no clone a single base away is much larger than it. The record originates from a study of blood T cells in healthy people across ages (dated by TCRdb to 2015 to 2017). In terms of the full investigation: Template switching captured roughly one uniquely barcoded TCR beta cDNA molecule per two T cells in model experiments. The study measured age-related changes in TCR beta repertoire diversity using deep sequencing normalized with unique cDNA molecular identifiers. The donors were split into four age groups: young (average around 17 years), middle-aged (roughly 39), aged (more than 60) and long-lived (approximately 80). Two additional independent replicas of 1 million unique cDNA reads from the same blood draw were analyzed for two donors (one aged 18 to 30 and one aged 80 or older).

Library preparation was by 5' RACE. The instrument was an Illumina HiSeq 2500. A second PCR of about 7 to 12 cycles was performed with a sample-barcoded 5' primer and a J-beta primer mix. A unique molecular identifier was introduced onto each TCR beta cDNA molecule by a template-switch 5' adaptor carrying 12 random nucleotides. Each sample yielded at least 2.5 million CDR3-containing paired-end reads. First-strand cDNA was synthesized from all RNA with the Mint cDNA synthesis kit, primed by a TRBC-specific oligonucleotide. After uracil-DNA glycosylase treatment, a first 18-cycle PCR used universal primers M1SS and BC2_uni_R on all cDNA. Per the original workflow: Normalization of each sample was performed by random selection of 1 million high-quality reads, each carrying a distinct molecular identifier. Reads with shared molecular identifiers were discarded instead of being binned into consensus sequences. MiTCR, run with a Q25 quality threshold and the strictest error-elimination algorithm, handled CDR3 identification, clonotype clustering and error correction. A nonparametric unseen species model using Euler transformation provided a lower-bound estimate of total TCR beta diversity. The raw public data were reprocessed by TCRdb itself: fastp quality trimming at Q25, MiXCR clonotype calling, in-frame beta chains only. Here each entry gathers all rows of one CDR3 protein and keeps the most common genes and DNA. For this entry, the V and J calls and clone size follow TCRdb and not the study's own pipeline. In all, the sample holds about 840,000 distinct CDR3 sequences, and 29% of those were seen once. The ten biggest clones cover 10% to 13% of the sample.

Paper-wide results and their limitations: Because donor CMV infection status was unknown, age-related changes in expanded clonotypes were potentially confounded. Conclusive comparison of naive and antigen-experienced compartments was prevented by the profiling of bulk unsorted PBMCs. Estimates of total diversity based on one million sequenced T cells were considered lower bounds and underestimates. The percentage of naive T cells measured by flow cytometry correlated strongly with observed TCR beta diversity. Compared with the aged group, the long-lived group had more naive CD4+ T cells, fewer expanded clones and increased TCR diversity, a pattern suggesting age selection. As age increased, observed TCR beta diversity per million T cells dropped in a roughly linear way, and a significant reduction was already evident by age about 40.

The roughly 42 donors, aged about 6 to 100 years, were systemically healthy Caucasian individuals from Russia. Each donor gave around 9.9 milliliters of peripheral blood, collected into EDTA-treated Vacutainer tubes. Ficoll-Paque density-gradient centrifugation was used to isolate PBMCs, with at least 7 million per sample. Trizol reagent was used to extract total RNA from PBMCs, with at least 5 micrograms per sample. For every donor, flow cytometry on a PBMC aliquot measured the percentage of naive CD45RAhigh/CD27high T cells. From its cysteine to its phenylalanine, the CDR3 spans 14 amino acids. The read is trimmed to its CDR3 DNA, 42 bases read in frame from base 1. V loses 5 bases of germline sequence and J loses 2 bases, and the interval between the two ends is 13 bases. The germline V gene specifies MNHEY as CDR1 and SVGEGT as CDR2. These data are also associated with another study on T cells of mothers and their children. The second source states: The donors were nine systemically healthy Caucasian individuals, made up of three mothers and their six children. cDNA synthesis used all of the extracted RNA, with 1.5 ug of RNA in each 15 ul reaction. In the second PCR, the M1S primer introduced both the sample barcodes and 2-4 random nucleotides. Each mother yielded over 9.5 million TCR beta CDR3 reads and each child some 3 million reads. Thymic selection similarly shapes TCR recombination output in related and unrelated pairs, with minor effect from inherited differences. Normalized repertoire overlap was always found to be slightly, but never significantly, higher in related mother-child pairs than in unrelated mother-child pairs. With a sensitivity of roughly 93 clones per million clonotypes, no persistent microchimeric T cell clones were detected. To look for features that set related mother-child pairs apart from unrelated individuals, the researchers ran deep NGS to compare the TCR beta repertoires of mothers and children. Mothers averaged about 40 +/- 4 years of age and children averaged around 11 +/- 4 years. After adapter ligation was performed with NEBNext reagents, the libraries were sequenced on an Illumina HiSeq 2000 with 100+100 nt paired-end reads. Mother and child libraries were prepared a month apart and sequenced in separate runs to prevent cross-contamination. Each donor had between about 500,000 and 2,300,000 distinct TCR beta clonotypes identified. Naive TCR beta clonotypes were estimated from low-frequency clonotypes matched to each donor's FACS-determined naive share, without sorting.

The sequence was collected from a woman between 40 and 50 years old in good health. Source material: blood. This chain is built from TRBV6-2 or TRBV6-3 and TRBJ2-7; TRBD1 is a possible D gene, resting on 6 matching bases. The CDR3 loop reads CASSTQGTAYEQYF. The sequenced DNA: TGTGCCAGCAGTACCCAGGGGACCGCCTACGAGCAGTACTTC.